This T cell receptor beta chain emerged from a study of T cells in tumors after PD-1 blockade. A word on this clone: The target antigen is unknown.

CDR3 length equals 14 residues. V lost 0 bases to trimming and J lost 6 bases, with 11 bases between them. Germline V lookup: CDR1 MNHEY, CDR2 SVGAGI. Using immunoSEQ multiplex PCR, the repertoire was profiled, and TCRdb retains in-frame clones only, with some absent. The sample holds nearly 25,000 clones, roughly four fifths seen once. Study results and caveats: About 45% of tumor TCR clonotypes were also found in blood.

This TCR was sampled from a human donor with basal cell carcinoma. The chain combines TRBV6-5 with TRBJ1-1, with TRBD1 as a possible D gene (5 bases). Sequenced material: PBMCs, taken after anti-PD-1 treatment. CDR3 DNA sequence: TGTGCCAGCAGTTACTCGACAGTCAAGTCTGAAGCTTTCTTT. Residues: CASSYSTVKSEAFF.